This TCR beta chain was profiled in a study of T cells expressing NK-cell markers. Overall study: All TCR beta repertoires analysed originated from sorted CD3+CD56+NKG2C+, CD3+CD56+NKG2C- and CD3+CD56-NKG2C+ T cells.

TCRdb reprocessed the 5' RACE reads, with one entry per CDR3 protein and no DNA. The data include 200,000 to 300,000 distinct CDR3 sequences; the top ten clones carry 0.39%. This CDR3 is built from 14 residues. From germline, CDR1 is SGHRS and CDR2 YFSETQ. The V call is TRBV5-1, the J call TRBJ2-4; TCRdb's D call of TRBD1 is untestable without DNA. This receptor was obtained from a man aged 18-30 years in good health. Sample: blood T cells: a sorted CD56 or NKG2C T cell subset, CD4+ or CD8+ T cells, or bulk PBMC T cells (not recorded which). The CDR3 sequence: CASSPRLGGDIQYF.